This T cell receptor (beta chain) was identified in a study of vaccination and CD4 T cells after COVID-19. Treatment: roughly 10-day PBMC culture with coronavirus spike peptide pools or control peptides (ViraFEST assay). This CDR3 is 15 amino acids long. Deletions cut 0 bases from V and 4 bases from J, with 15 bases between. Germline V CDR1 and CDR2: GTSNPN, SVGIG (reference sequence). Study-wide results and limits: Median SARS-CoV-2-reactive clonotype numbers went from roughly 22 to 38; this increase was not significant.

This clonotype appeared a few times. No antigen is known for it. Sequencing of the DNA from cultured CD4+ T cells was carried out with the Oncomine TCR Beta short-read assay. TCRdb reprocessed the PCR reads with MiXCR, giving one entry per CDR3 protein. The sample shows a few thousand distinct CDR3 sequences, more than 25% of them seen only once. Sequences were obtained from CD4+ T cells from blood, cultured in vitro. The V gene is TRBV30, the J gene TRBJ1-2; possible D gene TRBD1, 6 bases. This clonotype was sampled from a human donor who had recovered from COVID-19. Here the CDR3 reads CAWSVPTGSPYGYTF. The CDR3, as DNA: TGTGCCTGGAGTGTACCAACAGGGAGCCCCTATGGCTACACCTTC.